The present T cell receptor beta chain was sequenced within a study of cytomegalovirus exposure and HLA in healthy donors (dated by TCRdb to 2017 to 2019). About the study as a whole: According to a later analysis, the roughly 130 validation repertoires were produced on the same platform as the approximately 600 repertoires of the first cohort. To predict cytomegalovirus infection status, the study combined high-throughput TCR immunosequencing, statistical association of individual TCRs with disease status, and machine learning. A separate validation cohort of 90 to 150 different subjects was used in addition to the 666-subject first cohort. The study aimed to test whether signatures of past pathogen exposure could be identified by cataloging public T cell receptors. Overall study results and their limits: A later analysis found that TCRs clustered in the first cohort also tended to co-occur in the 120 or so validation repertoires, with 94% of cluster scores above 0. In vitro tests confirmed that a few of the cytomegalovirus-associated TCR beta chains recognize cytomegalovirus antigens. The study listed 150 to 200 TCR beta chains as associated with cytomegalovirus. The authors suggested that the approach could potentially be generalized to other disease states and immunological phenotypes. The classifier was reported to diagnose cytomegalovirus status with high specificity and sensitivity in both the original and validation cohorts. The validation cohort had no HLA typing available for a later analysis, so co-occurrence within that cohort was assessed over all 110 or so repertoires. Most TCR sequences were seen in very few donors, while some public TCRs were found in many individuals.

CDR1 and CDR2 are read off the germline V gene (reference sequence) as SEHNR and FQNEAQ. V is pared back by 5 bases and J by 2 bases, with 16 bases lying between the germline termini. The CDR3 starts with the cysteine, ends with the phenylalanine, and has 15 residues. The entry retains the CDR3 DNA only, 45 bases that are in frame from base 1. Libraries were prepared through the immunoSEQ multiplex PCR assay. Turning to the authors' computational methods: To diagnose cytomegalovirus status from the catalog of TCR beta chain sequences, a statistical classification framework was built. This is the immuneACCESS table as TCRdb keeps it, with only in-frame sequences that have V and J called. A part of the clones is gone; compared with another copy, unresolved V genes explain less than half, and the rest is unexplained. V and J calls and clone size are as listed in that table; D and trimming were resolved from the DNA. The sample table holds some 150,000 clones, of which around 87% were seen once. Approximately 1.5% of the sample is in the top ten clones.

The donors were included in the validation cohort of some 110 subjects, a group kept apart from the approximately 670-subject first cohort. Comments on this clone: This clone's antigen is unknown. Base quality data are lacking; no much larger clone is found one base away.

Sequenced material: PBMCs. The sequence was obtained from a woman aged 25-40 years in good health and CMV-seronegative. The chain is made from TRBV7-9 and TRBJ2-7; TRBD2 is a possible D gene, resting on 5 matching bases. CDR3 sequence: CASSLLSATTYEQYF. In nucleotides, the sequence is TGTGCCAGCAGCCTCCTTAGCGCAACGACCTACGAGCAGTACTTC.